Listed below are T cell receptor beta chains from one sample, sequenced in a study of T cells in Graves' hyperthyroidism and ophthalmopathy. TCRdb independently ran MiXCR on the multiplex PCR reads; one entry per CDR3 protein. The sample holds approximately 610,000 distinct CDR3 sequences, roughly 14% seen once. The sequencing input was blood. Receptor source: a woman in her 40s with Graves' ophthalmopathy. The CDR3 runs from the conserved cysteine through the conserved F or W. Fields, in order: clone size, V gene, D gene, J gene, CDR3 DNA, CDR3 protein. D genes are given only for firm matches. Expanded clones are given a class, and other clones once, few, many or no size at all.

>many|TRBV12-3/TRBV12-4|.|TRBJ2-7
TGTGCCAGCAGTTTAACGGGGGTAAATGAGCAGTACTTC
CASSLTGVNEQYF
>many|TRBV28|.|TRBJ2-7
TGTGCCAGCAGTTTACGGGGGAGAAGAGGGGAGCAGTACTTC
CASSLRGRRGEQYF
>many|TRBV27|.|TRBJ1-2
TGTGCCAGCAGTTTATACGGCAGGGCGGATGGCTACGCCTTC
CASSLYGRADGYAF
>many|TRBV20-1|.|TRBJ1-5
TGCAGTGCTAGGCAGGATAGCAATCAGCCCCAGCATTTT
CSARQDSNQPQHF
>.|TRBV5-1|.|TRBJ2-5
TGCGCCAGCAGCGTGTCTGGGGGGACGGAAGAGACCCAGTACTTC
CASSVSGGTEETQYF
>many|TRBV28|TRBD1|TRBJ1-2
TGTGCCAGCAGTTTATCATCCGGGACAGGGCTTGGCTACACCTTC
CASSLSSGTGLGYTF
>.|TRBV7-9|TRBD1|TRBJ2-5
TGTGCCAGCAGCAGCCGTGGGACAGGGAGGGAGACCCAGTACTTC
CASSSRGTGRETQYF
>many|TRBV12-3/TRBV12-4|.|TRBJ1-5
TGTGCCAGCAGTTTATCGGGGGGATATCAGCCCCAGCATTTT
CASSLSGGYQPQHF
>many|TRBV24-1|TRBD2|TRBJ2-5
TGTGCCACCAGTGACTCCCAACTAGCGGGAGGGCACGAGACCCAGTACTTC
CATSDSQLAGGHETQYF
>.|TRBV28|.|TRBJ1-1
TGTGCCAGCAGTTTTGATAGGGACGAGACTGAAGCTTTCTTT
CASSFDRDETEAFF
>few|TRBV5-6|.|TRBJ2-7
TGTGCCAGCAGCATGGGACGCCCGGAGGGATACGAGCAGTACTTC
CASSMGRPEGYEQYF
>.|TRBV10-1|TRBD1|TRBJ2-5
TGCGCCAGCAACGACAGGGACCAAGAGACCCAGTACTTC
CASNDRDQETQYF
>many|TRBV6-4|.|TRBJ1-2
TGTGCCAGCAGCCCCGACCCTACAGGGAGGTTAGGGTATGGCTACACCTTC
CASSPDPTGRLGYGYTF
>many|TRBV2|TRBD2|TRBJ2-7
TGTGCCAGCAGTGAAGCGACTAGCGGGGCTTACGAGCAGTACTTC
CASSEATSGAYEQYF
>many|TRBV7-2|.|TRBJ1-5
TGTGCCAGCAGCTCTGGACAGAGGAGTCGTCAGCCCCAGCATTTT
CASSSGQRSRQPQHF
>many|TRBV6-2/TRBV6-3|.|TRBJ2-7
TGTGCCAGCAGTTTGGCGACTATTTCCTACGAGCAGTACTTC
CASSLATISYEQYF
>many|TRBV28|TRBD1|TRBJ1-3
TGTGCCAGCAGTTCGCGGGACAGGTCAGGAAACACCATATATTTT
CASSSRDRSGNTIYF
>many|TRBV6-5|.|TRBJ1-5
TGTGCCAGCAACACTAGGGGAAGCAATCAGCCCCAGCATTTT
CASNTRGSNQPQHF
>many|TRBV7-2|.|TRBJ2-7
TGTGCCAGCAGCTTCAGGGACGCGGGCGAGCAGTACTTC
CASSFRDAGEQYF
>.|TRBV28|.|TRBJ1-3
TGTGCCAGCAGTTGGGAATCCACCATATATTTT
CASSWESTIYF
>many|TRBV11-2|TRBD1|TRBJ1-1
TGTGCCAGCAGCACGGGGACAGGGTACACTGAAGCTTTCTTT
CASSTGTGYTEAFF
>.|TRBV3-1|.|TRBJ2-7
TGTGCCAGCAGCCAAGGGGCCAGGGGGGGCTACGAGCAGTACTTC
CASSQGARGGYEQYF
>many|TRBV12-3/TRBV12-4|TRBD2|TRBJ2-2
TGTGCCAGCAGGGCAGCGGGAGCCGGGGAGCTGTTTTTT
CASRAAGAGELFF
>many|TRBV5-1|.|TRBJ2-2
TGCGCCAGCACCCTGGCCACGGGGACCGGGGAGCTGTTTTTT
CASTLATGTGELFF
>many|TRBV6-2/TRBV6-3|.|TRBJ1-2
TGTGCCAGCAGATTGGACAGTGGCTACACCTTC
CASRLDSGYTF
>many|TRBV20-1|.|TRBJ2-7
TGCAGTGCTTCACCCGGGGGATACTACGAGCAGTACTTC
CSASPGGYYEQYF
>few|TRBV30|.|TRBJ1-5
TGTGCCTGGAGTGGAGTGGCCCCCAATCAGCCCCAGCATTTT
CAWSGVAPNQPQHF
>.|TRBV11-3|.|TRBJ2-4
TGTGCCAGCAGCTTAGCCCCTGGGCTAGCCAAAAACATTCAGTACTTC
CASSLAPGLAKNIQYF
>many|TRBV10-3|TRBD1|TRBJ2-7
TGTGCCATCGGGGACAGGGATTCCTACGAGCAGTACTTC
CAIGDRDSYEQYF
>.|TRBV11-2|.|TRBJ2-7
TGTGCCAGCAGCCTACACCTGGGAGCCGGTTCACCCTACGAGCAGTACTTC
CASSLHLGAGSPYEQYF
>many|TRBV5-1|TRBD1|TRBJ2-7
TGTGCCAGCAGCTCGGGACAGGCATCCTACGAGCAGTACTTC
CASSSGQASYEQYF
>many|TRBV6-1|TRBD1|TRBJ2-7
TGTGCCAGCAGTGGGACCGGGGGACAGGGGGGTTTTCAGTACTTC
CASSGTGGQGGFQYF
>many|TRBV27|.|TRBJ1-2
TGTGCCAGCAGTTTATCTATAGCCCAGGCCAATCCCTATGGCTACACCTTC
CASSLSIAQANPYGYTF
>many|TRBV29-1|.|TRBJ2-5
TGCAGCTCCCGTTGGGTTCACCAAGAGACCCAGTACTTC
CSSRWVHQETQYF
>.|TRBV24-1|.|TRBJ2-2
TGTGCCACCAGTGATTCCCGGAACACCGGGGAGCTGTTTTTT
CATSDSRNTGELFF
>many|TRBV6-5|TRBD2|TRBJ2-5
TGTGCCAGCGGAGGGACTAGCGGATTTCAAGAGACCCAGTACTTC
CASGGTSGFQETQYF
>many|TRBV6-5|.|TRBJ2-5
TGTGCCAGCAGTTGGGACATAGGACAAGAGACCCAGTACTTC
CASSWDIGQETQYF
>.|TRBV4-1|.|TRBJ2-7
TGCGCCAGCAGCCAGGGGGAAGCGGCTATAACCTACGAGCAGTACTTC
CASSQGEAAITYEQYF
>few|TRBV14|.|TRBJ1-3
TGTGCCAGCAGCCAAGATCCCCCGCGCTCTGGAAACACCATATATTTT
CASSQDPPRSGNTIYF
>many|TRBV20-1|.|TRBJ2-3
TGCAGTGCTAGTCCCCTCGCAGATACGCAGTATTTT
CSASPLADTQYF
>many|TRBV2|.|TRBJ1-1
TGTGCCAGCAGTGATGACGCCCGAAGGACTGAAGCTTTCTTT
CASSDDARRTEAFF
>many|TRBV6-1|.|TRBJ2-4
TGTGCCAGCAGTGAAAGTAGTAGCTTTAAAAACATTCAGTACTTC
CASSESSSFKNIQYF
>many|TRBV7-8|.|TRBJ1-2
TGTGCCAGCAGCTTAGCAGGAGCTAACTATGGCTACACCTTC
CASSLAGANYGYTF
>many|TRBV20-1|TRBD2|TRBJ2-7
TGCAGTGCTTCCGGGACTAGGACCTACGAGCAGTACTTC
CSASGTRTYEQYF